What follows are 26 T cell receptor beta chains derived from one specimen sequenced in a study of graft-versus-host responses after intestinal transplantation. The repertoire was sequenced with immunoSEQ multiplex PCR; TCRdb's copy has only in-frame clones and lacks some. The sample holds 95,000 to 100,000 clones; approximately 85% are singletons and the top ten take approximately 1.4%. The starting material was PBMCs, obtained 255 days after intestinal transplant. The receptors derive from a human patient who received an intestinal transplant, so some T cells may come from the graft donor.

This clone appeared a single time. The CDR3 nucleotides are TGCGCCAGCAGTACAGGGTCCTACAATGAGCAGTTCTTC. Its translation is CASSTGSYNEQFF. This chain joins TRBV4-1 and TRBJ2-1, with a possible D match to TRBD1 (6 bases). V was clipped by 6 bases and J by 1 base, with 7 bases between them. The CDR3 totals 13 residues. CDR1 and CDR2 (germline): MGHRA, YSYEKL.

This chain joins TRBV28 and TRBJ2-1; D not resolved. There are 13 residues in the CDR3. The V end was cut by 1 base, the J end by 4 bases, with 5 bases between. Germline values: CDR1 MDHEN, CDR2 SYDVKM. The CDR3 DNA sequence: TGTGCCAGCAGTTTATCCTATTACAATGAGCAGTTCTTC. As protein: CASSLSYYNEQFF. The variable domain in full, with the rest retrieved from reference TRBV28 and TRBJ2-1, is DVKVTQSSRYLVKRTGEKVFLECVQDMDHENMFWYRQDPGLGLRLIYFSYDVKMKEKGDIPEGYSVSREKKERFSLILESASTNQTSMYLCASSLSYYNEQFFGPGTRLTVL.

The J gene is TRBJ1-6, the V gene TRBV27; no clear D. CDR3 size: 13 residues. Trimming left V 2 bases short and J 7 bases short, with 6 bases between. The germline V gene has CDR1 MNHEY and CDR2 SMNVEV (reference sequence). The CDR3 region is CASSLNWNSPLHF. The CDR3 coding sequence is TGTGCCAGCAGTTTAAATTGGAATTCACCCCTCCACTTT.

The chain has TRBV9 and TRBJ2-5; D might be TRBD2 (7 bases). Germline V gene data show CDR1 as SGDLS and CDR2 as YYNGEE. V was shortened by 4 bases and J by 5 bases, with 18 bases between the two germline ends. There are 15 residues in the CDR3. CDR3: CASSFRGAGEETQYF. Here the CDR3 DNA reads TGTGCCAGCAGCTTCCGGGGGGCCGGGGAGGAGACCCAGTACTTC.

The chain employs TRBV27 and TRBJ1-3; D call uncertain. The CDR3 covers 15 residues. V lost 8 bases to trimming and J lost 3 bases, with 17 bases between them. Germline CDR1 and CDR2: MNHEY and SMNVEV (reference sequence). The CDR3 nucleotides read TGTGCCAGCGGGCCGGACGGCCGCTTTGGAAACACCATATATTTT. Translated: CASGPDGRFGNTIYF.

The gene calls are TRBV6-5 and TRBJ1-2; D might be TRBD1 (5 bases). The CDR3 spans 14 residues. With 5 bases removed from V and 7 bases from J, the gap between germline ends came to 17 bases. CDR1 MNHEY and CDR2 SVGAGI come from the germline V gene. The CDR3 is CASSTTPTAPGYTF. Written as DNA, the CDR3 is TGTGCCAGCAGTACCACGCCGACAGCCCCTGGCTACACCTTC.

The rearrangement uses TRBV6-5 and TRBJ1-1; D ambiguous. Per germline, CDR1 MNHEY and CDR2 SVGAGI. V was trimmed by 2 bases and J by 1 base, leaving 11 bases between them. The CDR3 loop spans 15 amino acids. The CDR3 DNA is TGTGCCAGCAGTTACCGGCAGGCCGCGAACACTGAAGCTTTCTTT. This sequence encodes CASSYRQAANTEAFF.

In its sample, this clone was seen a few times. In DNA form, the CDR3 reads TGTGCCAGCAGCGCCGGACAGGGGAAACTGTTTTTT. Residues: CASSAGQGKLFF. The chain recombines TRBV7-6 with TRBJ1-4; 9 nucleotides line up with TRBD1. V gave up 5 bases and J gave up 11 bases; unmatched junction bases: 3. From germline, CDR1 is SGHVS and CDR2 FNYEAQ. The CDR3 has 12 residues.

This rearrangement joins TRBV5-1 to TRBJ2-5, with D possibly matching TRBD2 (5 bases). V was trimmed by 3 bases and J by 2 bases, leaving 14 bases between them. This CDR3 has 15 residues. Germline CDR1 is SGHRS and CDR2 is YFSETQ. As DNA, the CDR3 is TGCGCCAGCAGCTCTCCCGGGAACCCACAAGAGACCCAGTACTTC. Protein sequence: CASSSPGNPQETQYF.

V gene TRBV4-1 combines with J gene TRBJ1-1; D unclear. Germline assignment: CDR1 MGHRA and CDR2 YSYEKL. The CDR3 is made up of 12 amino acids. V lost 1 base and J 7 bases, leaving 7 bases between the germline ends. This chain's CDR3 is CASSQGEGEAFF. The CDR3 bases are TGCGCCAGCAGCCAAGGCGAAGGTGAAGCTTTCTTT.

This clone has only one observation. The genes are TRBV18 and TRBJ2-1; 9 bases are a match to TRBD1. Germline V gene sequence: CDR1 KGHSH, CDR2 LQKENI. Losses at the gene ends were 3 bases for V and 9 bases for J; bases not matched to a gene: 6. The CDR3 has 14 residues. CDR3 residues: CASSPGQGLVEQFF. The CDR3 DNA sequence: TGTGCCAGCTCACCGGGACAGGGCTTGGTTGAGCAGTTCTTC.

The DNA of the CDR3 is TGCAGCGTTGACCTCGCTGGGGCCAACGTCCTGACTTTC. As protein: CSVDLAGANVLTF. The V call is TRBV29-1, the J call TRBJ2-6; D is unresolved. The V gene lost 3 bases and the J gene lost 2 bases, with 5 bases spanning the gap. Germline CDR1 reads SQVTM; CDR2 reads ANQGSEA. The CDR3 has 13 residues. Drawing the rest from reference TRBV29-1 and TRBJ2-6, the complete variable domain is SAVISQKPSRDICQRGTSLTIQCQVDSQVTMMFWYRQQPGQSLTLIATANQGSEATYESGFVIDKFPISRPNLTFSTLTVSNMSPEDSSIYLCSVDLAGANVLTFGAGSRLTVL.

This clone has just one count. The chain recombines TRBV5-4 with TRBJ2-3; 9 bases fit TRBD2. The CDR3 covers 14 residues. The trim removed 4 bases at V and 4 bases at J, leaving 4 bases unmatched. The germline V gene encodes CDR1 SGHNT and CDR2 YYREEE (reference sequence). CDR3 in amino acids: CASSLSGSPDTQYF. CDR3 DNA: TGTGCCAGCAGCCTTAGCGGGAGCCCAGATACGCAGTATTTT. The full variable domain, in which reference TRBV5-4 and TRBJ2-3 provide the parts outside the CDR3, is ETGVTQSPTHLIKTRGQQVTLRCSSQSGHNTVSWYQQALGQGPQFIFQYYREEENGRGNFPPRFSGLQFPNYSSELNVNALELDDSALYLCASSLSGSPDTQYFGPGTRLTVL.

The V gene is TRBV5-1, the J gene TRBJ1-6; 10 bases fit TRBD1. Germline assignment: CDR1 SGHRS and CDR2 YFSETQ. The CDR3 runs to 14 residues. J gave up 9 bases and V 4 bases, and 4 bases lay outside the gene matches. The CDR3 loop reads CASSVGTGASPLHF. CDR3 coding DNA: TGCGCCAGCAGCGTTGGGACAGGGGCTTCACCCCTCCACTTT.

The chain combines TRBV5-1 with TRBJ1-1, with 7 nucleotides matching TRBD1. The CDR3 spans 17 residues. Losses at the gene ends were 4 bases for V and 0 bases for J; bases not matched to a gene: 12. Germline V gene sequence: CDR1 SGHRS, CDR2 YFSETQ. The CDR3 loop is CASSPRVQGVMNTEAFF. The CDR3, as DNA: TGCGCCAGCAGCCCCCGAGTGCAGGGGGTGATGAACACTGAAGCTTTCTTT. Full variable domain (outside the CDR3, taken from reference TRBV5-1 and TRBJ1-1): KAGVTQTPRYLIKTRGQQVTLSCSPISGHRSVSWYQQTPGQGLQFLFEYFSETQRNKGNFPGRFSGRQFSNSRSEMNVSTLELGDSALYLCASSPRVQGVMNTEAFFGQGTRLTVV.

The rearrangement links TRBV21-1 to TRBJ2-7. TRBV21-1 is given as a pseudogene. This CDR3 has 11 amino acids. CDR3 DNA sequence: TGTGCCAGCACCCAAGACTACGAGCAGTACTTC. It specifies CASTQDYEQYF.

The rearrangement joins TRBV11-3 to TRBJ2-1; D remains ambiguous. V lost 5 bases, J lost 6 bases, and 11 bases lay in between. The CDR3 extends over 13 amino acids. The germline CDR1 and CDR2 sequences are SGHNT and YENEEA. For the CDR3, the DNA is TGTGCCAGCAGCACAAGGACGTCCAATGAGCAGTTCTTC. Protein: CASSTRTSNEQFF.

Here the CDR3 reads CASSFDSFSGNTIYF. The CDR3 bases are TGTGCCAGCAGCTTTGACAGCTTCTCTGGAAACACCATATATTTT. The V call is TRBV5-5, the J call TRBJ1-3; D is perhaps TRBD1 (5 bases). From germline, CDR1 is SGHKS and CDR2 YYEKEE (reference sequence). This CDR3 spans 15 amino acids. V gave up 2 bases and J gave up 0 bases, with 9 bases separating them.

CDR3 DNA: TGTGCCAGCAGGCGGGCGGAATACACCTTC. Protein: CASRRAEYTF. The rearrangement joins TRBV28 to TRBJ1-2; D remains unclear. This CDR3 spans 10 amino acids. V lost 6 bases and J lost 11, with 10 bases in between. Looked up from germline, CDR1 is MDHEN and CDR2 is SYDVKM.

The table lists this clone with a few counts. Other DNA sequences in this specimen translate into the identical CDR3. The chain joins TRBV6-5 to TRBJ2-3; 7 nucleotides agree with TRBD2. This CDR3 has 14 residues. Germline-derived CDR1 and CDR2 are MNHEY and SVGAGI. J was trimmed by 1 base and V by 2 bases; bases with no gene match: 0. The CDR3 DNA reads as TGTGCCAGCAGTTACCGGGGGGGCACAGATACGCAGTATTTT. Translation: CASSYRGGTDTQYF.

DNA for the CDR3: TGTGCCAGCAGTTCCCAACAAGAGACCCAGTACTTC. Translated, it gives CASSSQQETQYF. This chain connects TRBV28 to TRBJ2-5; D not certain. The CDR3 runs 12 residues. Per germline, CDR1 MDHEN and CDR2 SYDVKM. V lost 4 bases to trimming and J lost 2 bases, with 5 bases between them. The whole variable domain, remainder taken from reference TRBV28 and TRBJ2-5, is DVKVTQSSRYLVKRTGEKVFLECVQDMDHENMFWYRQDPGLGLRLIYFSYDVKMKEKGDIPEGYSVSREKKERFSLILESASTNQTSMYLCASSSQQETQYFGPGTRLLVL.

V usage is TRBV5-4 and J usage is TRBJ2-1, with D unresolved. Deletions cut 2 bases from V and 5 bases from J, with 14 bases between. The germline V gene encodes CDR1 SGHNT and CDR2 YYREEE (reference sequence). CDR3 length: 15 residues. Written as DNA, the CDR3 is TGTGCCAGCAGCTTCGCCCTGGGGTCCCACAATGAGCAGTTCTTC. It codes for CASSFALGSHNEQFF.

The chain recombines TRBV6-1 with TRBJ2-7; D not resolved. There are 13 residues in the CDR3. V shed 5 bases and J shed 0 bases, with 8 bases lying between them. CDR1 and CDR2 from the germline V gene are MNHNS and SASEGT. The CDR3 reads CASSLNFSYEQYF. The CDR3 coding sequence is TGTGCCAGCAGTTTGAATTTCTCCTACGAGCAGTACTTC.

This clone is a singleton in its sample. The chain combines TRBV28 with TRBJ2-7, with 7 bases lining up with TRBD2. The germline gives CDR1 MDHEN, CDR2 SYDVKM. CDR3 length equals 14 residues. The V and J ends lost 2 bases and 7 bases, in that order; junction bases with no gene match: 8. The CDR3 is CASSLTGGSGEQYF. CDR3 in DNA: TGTGCCAGCAGTTTAACGGGAGGCTCGGGGGAGCAGTACTTC. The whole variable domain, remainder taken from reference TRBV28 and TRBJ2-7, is DVKVTQSSRYLVKRTGEKVFLECVQDMDHENMFWYRQDPGLGLRLIYFSYDVKMKEKGDIPEGYSVSREKKERFSLILESASTNQTSMYLCASSLTGGSGEQYFGPGTRLTVT.

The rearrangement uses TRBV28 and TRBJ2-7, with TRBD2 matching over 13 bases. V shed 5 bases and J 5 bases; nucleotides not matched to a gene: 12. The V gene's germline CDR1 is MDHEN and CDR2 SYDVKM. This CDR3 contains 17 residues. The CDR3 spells CASSSELAGGREDEQYV. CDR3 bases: TGTGCCAGCAGTAGTGAACTAGCGGGGGGGCGGGAAGACGAGCAGTACGTC.

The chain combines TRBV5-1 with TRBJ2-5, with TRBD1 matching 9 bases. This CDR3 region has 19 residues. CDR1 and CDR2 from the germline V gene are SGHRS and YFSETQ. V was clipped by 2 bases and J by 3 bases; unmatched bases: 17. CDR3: CASSLGTGSRVTLKETQYF. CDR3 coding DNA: TGCGCCAGCAGCTTAGGGACAGGGAGCCGGGTGACCCTAAAAGAGACCCAGTACTTC.